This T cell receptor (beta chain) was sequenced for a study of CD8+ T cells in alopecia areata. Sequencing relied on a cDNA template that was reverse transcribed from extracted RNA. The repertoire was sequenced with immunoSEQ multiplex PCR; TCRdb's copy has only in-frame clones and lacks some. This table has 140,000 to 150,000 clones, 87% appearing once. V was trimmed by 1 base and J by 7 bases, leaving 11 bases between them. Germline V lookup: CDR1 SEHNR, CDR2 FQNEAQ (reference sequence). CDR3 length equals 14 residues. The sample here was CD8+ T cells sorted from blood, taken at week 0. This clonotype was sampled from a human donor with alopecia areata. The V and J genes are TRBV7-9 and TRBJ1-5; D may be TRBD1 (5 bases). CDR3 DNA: TGTGCCAGCAGCTTAGGGCAGGGCGAACAGCCCCAGCATTTT. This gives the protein CASSLGQGEQPQHF.